This T cell receptor beta chain emerged from a study of blood T cell repertoires in COVID-19. Study-wide context: Specimens from acute and convalescent COVID-19 originated in the United States, Italy and Spain. PBMCs, B-cell-depleted T cells, or T cells were the source of the cDNA or gDNA that made up the material.

The CDR3 has 13 residues. The germline CDR1 and CDR2 sequences are MNHEY and SVGEGT. V was clipped by 6 bases and J by 2 bases, with 7 bases between them. As handled by the study authors: Reference gene primer amplification yielded estimated nucleated cell counts. Some clones are missing from TCRdb's copy, which holds only in-frame ones; the method was immunoSEQ multiplex PCR. D and trimming come from the DNA, and the V and J calls and clone size come from that table. The sample holds 75,000 to 90,000 clones; 80% are singletons and the top ten take around 11%. This chain links TRBV6-2 or TRBV6-3 with TRBJ2-2, with D unresolved. The sequenced material came from peripheral blood. The clonotype was recovered from a woman in her thirties or forties with active or convalescent COVID-19. CDR3 region: CASSPINTGELFF. For the CDR3, the DNA is TGTGCCAGCAGCCCCATTAACACCGGGGAGCTGTTTTTT.